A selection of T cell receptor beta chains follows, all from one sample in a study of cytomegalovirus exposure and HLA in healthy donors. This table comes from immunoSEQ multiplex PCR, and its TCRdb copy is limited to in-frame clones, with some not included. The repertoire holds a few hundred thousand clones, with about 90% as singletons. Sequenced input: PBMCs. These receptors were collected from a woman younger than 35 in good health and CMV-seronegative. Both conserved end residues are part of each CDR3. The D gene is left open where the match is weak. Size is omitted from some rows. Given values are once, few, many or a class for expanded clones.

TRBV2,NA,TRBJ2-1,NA,TGTGCCAGCAGTGATCTCGGGGGTAGCTCCTACAATGAGCAGTTCTTC,CASSDLGGSSYNEQFF
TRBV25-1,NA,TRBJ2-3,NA,TGTGCCAGCGGGGGGGACGGCAGGGGAAAAGATACGCAGTATTTT,CASGGDGRGKDTQYF
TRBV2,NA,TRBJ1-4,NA,TGTGCCAGCAGTGAAGTATTAGGGGGTGATGAAAAACTGTTTTTT,CASSEVLGGDEKLFF
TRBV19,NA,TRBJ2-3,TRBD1,TGTGCCAGTAGTATTGACAGGGGCACAGATACGCAGTATTTT,CASSIDRGTDTQYF
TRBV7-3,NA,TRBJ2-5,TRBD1,TGTGCCAGCAGCCGAGGACAGGGAAGGCGGGAGACCCAGTACTTC,CASSRGQGRRETQYF
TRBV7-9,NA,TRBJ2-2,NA,TGTGCCAGCAGTTATATACAGGGTGTTGATACCGGGGAGCTGTTTTTT,CASSYIQGVDTGELFF
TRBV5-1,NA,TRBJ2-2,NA,TGCGCCAGCAGCTTGACAGTTAACACCGGGGAGCTGTTTTTT,CASSLTVNTGELFF
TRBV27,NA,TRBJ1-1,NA,TGTGCCAGCAGCTCCTCATCGGCGGAACCTGAGGCTTTCTTT,CASSSSSAEPEAFF
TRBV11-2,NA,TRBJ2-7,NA,TGTGCCAGCAGCCCGATAAACCGCGGGGGCGGCTACGAGCAGTACTTC,CASSPINRGGGYEQYF
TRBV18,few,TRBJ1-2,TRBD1,TGTGCCAGCTCACCGGGACAGGGTCGGGGCTACACCTTC,CASSPGQGRGYTF
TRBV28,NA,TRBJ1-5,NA,TGTGCCAGCAGTTTACAGGGTTTTCAGCCCCAGCATTTT,CASSLQGFQPQHF
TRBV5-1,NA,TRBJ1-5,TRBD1,TGCGCCAGCAGCCCGGGACAGGGTGATTATCGGCGGCCCCAGCATTTT,CASSPGQGDYRRPQHF
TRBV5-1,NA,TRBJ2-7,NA,TGCGCCAGCAGCTCCATTGGGACATCCGAGCAGTACTTC,CASSSIGTSEQYF
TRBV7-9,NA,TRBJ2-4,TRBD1,TGTTCCAGCAGCCCCTGGACAGGGGCGAACATTCAGTACTTC,CSSSPWTGANIQYF
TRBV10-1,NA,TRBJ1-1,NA,TGCGCCAGCAGTGATTCGTCTGAAGCTTTCTTT,CASSDSSEAFF